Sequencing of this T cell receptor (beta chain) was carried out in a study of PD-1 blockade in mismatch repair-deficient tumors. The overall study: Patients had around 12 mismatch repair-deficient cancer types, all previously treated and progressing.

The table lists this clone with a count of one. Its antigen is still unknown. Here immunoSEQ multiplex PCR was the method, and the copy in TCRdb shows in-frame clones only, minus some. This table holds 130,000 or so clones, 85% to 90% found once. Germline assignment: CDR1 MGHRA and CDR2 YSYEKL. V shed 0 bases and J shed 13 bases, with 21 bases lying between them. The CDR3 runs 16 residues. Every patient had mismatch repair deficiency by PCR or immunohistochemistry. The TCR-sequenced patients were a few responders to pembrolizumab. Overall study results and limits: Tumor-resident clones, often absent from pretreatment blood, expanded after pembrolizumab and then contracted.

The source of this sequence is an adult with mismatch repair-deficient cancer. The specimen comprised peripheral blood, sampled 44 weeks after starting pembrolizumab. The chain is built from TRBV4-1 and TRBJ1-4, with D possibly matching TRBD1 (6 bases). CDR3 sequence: CASSQDAGGLQNGLFF. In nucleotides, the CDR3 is TGCGCCAGCAGCCAAGATGCCGGGGGCCTCCAAAATGGACTGTTTTTT.